This is a list of T cell receptor beta chains from one sample in a study of OX40 agonist ivuxolimab in advanced cancers. Libraries were prepared by immunoSEQ multiplex PCR; TCRdb keeps only in-frame clonotypes and omits some of them. The sample records 25,000 to 30,000 clones, around 81% being singletons. The sample consisted of CD4+ or CD8+ T cells sorted from blood, taken in a trial of the OX40 agonist ivuxolimab. Receptor source: an adult with an advanced solid tumor such as melanoma, head and neck, liver or kidney cancer. CDR3s include the opening cysteine and the closing phenylalanine or tryptophan. A D gene is named only where the DNA matches it firmly. Clone sizes are given selectively: once, few, many, or a class where the clone is expanded.

TRBJ2-6	NA	TRBV2	NA	CASYGNPSPLSSSGANVLTF	TGTGCCAGCTATGGAAACCCCTCCCCCCTCTCAAGCTCTGGGGCCAACGTCCTGACTTTC
TRBJ2-7	TRBD2	TRBV27	NA	CASSPPLSGGLYEQYF	TGTGCCAGCAGCCCGCCGTTGAGCGGGGGTTTATACGAGCAGTACTTC
TRBJ1-2	NA	TRBV2	once	CASSEPGYYGYTF	TGTGCCAGCAGTGAACCTGGTTACTATGGCTACACCTTC
TRBJ2-5	TRBD2	TRBV4-3	NA	CASSQGSGSEETQYF	TGCGCCAGCAGCCAAGGGAGCGGGAGCGAAGAGACCCAGTACTTC
TRBJ2-7	TRBD2	TRBV5-6	NA	CASSSGLAEPYEQYF	TGTGCCAGCAGCTCGGGACTAGCGGAGCCCTACGAGCAGTACTTC
TRBJ2-3	NA	TRBV30	NA	CAWISHYRETDTQYF	TGTGCCTGGATCAGTCATTACAGGGAGACAGATACGCAGTATTTT
TRBJ2-7	NA	TRBV19	once	CASSIGQAYEQYF	TGTGCCAGTAGTATCGGGCAAGCCTACGAGCAGTACTTC
TRBJ2-1	TRBD2	TRBV11-2	NA	CASSLSRTSLNEQFF	TGTGCCAGCAGCCTGTCCAGGACTAGCCTCAATGAGCAGTTCTTC
TRBJ1-3	NA	TRBV9	once	CASSVRAPSSGNTIYF	TGTGCCAGCAGCGTCCGCGCTCCCAGCTCTGGAAACACCATATATTTT
TRBJ2-5	TRBD2	TRBV2	NA	CASSEPGSGRPSSQETQYF	TGTGCCAGCAGTGAACCCGGCAGCGGGAGGCCTTCTTCCCAAGAGACCCAGTACTTC
TRBJ2-3	TRBD2	TRBV28	NA	CASSSGGGAADTQYF	TGTGCCAGCAGTTCGGGCGGGGGGGCGGCAGATACGCAGTATTTT
TRBJ1-1	NA	TRBV12-5	NA	CASGPSGSPQAFF	TGTGCTAGTGGCCCCTCGGGGTCGCCACAAGCTTTCTTT
TRBJ2-2	TRBD1	TRBV29-1	NA	CSVANRDSTGELFF	TGCAGCGTTGCAAACCGGGACAGCACCGGGGAGCTGTTTTTT
TRBJ1-1	TRBD1	TRBV10-3	NA	CAITQGAPNTEAFF	TGTGCCATCACCCAGGGGGCACCGAACACTGAAGCTTTCTTT
TRBJ2-5	NA	TRBV7-3	once	CASPRGAPQSAQYF	TGTGCCAGCCCTCGAGGAGCCCCACAGTCAGCCCAGTACTTC
TRBJ1-1	TRBD1	TRBV27	NA	CASSLSGTVDTEAFF	TGTGCCAGCAGTTTATCGGGGACAGTTGACACTGAAGCTTTCTTT
TRBJ1-3	NA	TRBV19	NA	CASSMGTYGVGNTIYF	TGTGCCAGTAGTATGGGAACTTACGGAGTTGGAAACACCATATATTTT
TRBJ2-7	TRBD2	TRBV29-1	NA	CSVEDGREAYEQYF	TGCAGCGTTGAAGATGGGCGGGAGGCCTACGAGCAGTACTTC
TRBJ2-5	NA	TRBV11-2	NA	CASSLGVKETQYF	TGTGCCAGCAGCTTAGGAGTGAAAGAGACCCAGTACTTC
TRBJ2-1	NA	TRBV5-6	NA	CASSLGPGSYNEQFF	TGTGCCAGCAGCTTGGGCCCCGGCTCCTACAATGAGCAGTTCTTC
TRBJ2-1	NA	TRBV5-1	NA	CASSLETVYNEQFF	TGCGCCAGCAGCTTGGAGACAGTCTACAATGAGCAGTTCTTC
TRBJ1-6	NA	TRBV21-1	NA	CASSMRQGSAYNSPLHF	TGTGCCAGCAGCATGAGACAGGGGAGCGCCTATAATTCACCCCTCCACTTT
TRBJ2-1	NA	TRBV29-1	NA	CSVRPMFNEQFF	TGCAGCGTTCGCCCCATGTTCAATGAGCAGTTCTTC
TRBJ2-2	TRBD2	TRBV6-6	NA	CASRLTSGTPAGELFF	TGTGCCAGCAGACTGACTAGCGGGACCCCAGCCGGGGAGCTGTTTTTT
TRBJ1-2	NA	TRBV5-8	NA	CASSLQWTYGYTF	TGTGCCAGCAGCTTGCAGTGGACTTATGGCTACACCTTC
TRBJ1-3	NA	TRBV7-9	NA	CALMGSSSGNTIYF	TGTGCCCTAATGGGGTCCAGCTCTGGAAACACCATATATTTT
TRBJ1-3	NA	TRBV2	NA	CASSEGAGENTIYF	TGTGCCAGCAGTGAAGGGGCAGGGGAGAACACCATATATTTT
TRBJ2-1	NA	TRBV5-1	NA	CASTGGPIRNEQFF	TGCGCCAGCACTGGGGGACCCATTAGGAATGAGCAGTTCTTC
TRBJ2-1	TRBD2	TRBV5-1	NA	CASSLFPSGGADEQFF	TGCGCCAGCAGCTTGTTTCCTAGCGGGGGGGCCGATGAGCAGTTCTTC
TRBJ1-5	NA	TRBV18	NA	CASSPPLSIQPQHF	TGTGCCAGCTCACCACCGTTAAGTATTCAGCCCCAGCATTTT
TRBJ2-7	NA	TRBV27	once	CASSFRDPEWNEQYF	TGTGCCAGCAGTTTTAGGGACCCGGAATGGAACGAGCAGTACTTC
TRBJ1-1	NA	TRBV25-1	few	CASSPYNTEAFF	TGTGCCAGCAGCCCCTACAACACTGAAGCTTTCTTT
TRBJ2-1	NA	TRBV7-7	NA	CASSSTSSPSSYNEQFF	TGTGCTAGCAGCTCAACTAGTAGCCCGAGCTCCTACAATGAGCAGTTCTTC
TRBJ2-5	NA	TRBV27	NA	CASSLSGLRRETQYF	TGTGCCAGCAGCTTATCAGGACTCCGTCGAGAGACCCAGTACTTC
TRBJ1-1	NA	TRBV7-6	NA	CASREMNTEAFF	TGTGCCAGCCGGGAGATGAACACTGAAGCTTTCTTT
TRBJ2-1	NA	TRBV27	NA	CASTGEANNEQFF	TGTGCCAGCACGGGGGAGGCGAACAATGAGCAGTTCTTC
TRBJ2-7	TRBD1	TRBV5-5	NA	CASSFRQGEGYEQYF	TGTGCCAGCAGCTTCCGACAGGGGGAAGGCTACGAGCAGTACTTC
TRBJ2-1	NA	TRBV30	NA	CAWSAAVYNEQFF	TGTGCCTGGAGTGCCGCAGTATACAATGAGCAGTTCTTC
TRBJ2-7	TRBD1	TRBV7-9	few	CASSSPDRGFHEQYF	TGTGCCAGCAGCTCCCCGGACAGGGGGTTCCACGAGCAGTACTTC
TRBJ1-1	NA	TRBV4-2	few	CASVPEGGPEAFF	TGTGCCAGTGTGCCAGAGGGGGGCCCTGAAGCTTTCTTT
TRBJ2-3	NA	TRBV7-9	NA	CASSSGGYNTDTQYF	TGTGCCAGCAGCAGTGGGGGGTACAACACAGATACGCAGTATTTT
TRBJ2-3	TRBD2	TRBV5-1	once	CASSLPSGGAPTDTQYF	TGCGCCAGCAGCTTACCTAGCGGGGGGGCTCCGACAGATACGCAGTATTTT
TRBJ2-3	TRBD1	TRBV7-8	once	CASSLLQGPNTQYF	TGTGCCAGCAGCCTATTACAGGGGCCGAATACGCAGTATTTT
TRBJ2-7	NA	TRBV10-3	NA	CAISESGTTYEQYF	TGTGCCATCAGTGAGTCTGGGACCACCTACGAGCAGTACTTC
TRBJ1-2	TRBD1	TRBV6-4	NA	CASSEGTGATYGHGYTF	TGTGCCAGCAGCGAAGGGACAGGGGCAACCTATGGACATGGCTACACCTTC
TRBJ1-1	NA	TRBV30	NA	CAWSGGNTEAFF	TGTGCCTGGTCGGGGGGGAACACTGAAGCTTTCTTT
TRBJ2-3	TRBD2	TRBV11-2	NA	CASSPSGASSTDTQYF	TGTGCCAGCAGCCCTAGCGGGGCGTCTAGCACAGATACGCAGTATTTT
TRBJ1-2	TRBD1	TRBV14	NA	CASGTGLGYTF	TGTGCCAGCGGGACAGGGCTGGGCTACACCTTC
TRBJ2-6	TRBD1	TRBV28	NA	CASSTLDRRNSGANVLTF	TGTGCCAGCAGCACTCTGGACAGGAGAAACTCTGGGGCCAACGTCCTGACTTTC